Sequencing of this T cell receptor (beta chain) was carried out in a study of T-cell reconstitution after alpha-beta-depleted transplantation in children. Findings and limits, study-wide: Expanded graft clones, several hundred of them, were reportedly the source of alpha-beta T cells about two months after transplant. Several patients had high TCRbeta diversity at day 60; it came from surviving recipient T cells and thymic progenitors.

Trimming left V 8 bases short and J 10 bases short, with 18 bases between. Germline V lookup: CDR1 PRHDT, CDR2 FYEKMQ (reference sequence). The CDR3 is 13 amino acids. In regard to this clonotype: Its target is not known.

Unique molecular identifiers were used in preparing the TCRbeta library. One entry per CDR3 protein, called by TCRdb with MiXCR from the PCR reads. The repertoire holds about a million distinct CDR3 sequences, with about 29% as singletons. The genes are TRBV13 and TRBJ2-1, with D possibly matching TRBD2 (7 bases). This TCR was sampled from a boy in the first two years of life who had a stem cell transplant for SCID, so the T cells may come from the graft donor. This specimen consisted of PBMCs, mostly from graft donor cells, obtained 360 days after TCRalphabeta/CD19-depleted stem cell transplant. The CDR3 loop reads CASSYGGLGEQFF. CDR3 DNA sequence: TGTGCCAGCTCCTACGGGGGGCTGGGGGAGCAGTTCTTC.